This T cell receptor beta chain was obtained from a study of T-cell reconstitution after alpha-beta-depleted transplantation in children. A few counts support this clonotype. The TCRbeta library was prepared with unique molecular identifiers. TCRdb re-called the PCR reads through MiXCR, storing one row per CDR3 protein. The sample comprises 500,000 to 600,000 distinct CDR3 sequences, 18% of which are singletons, and approximately 3% rests with the top ten. Germline CDR1 is SGHDT and CDR2 is YYEEEE. The CDR3 sequence is 17 residues long. Losses at the gene ends were 3 bases for V and 4 bases for J; bases not matched to a gene: 7.

This clonotype was sampled from a human donor who donated a stem cell graft to a child with acute lymphoblastic leukemia. The sample in question was PBMCs from the stem cell graft donor, obtained from the stem cell graft. The chain carries TRBV5-6 and TRBJ2-2, with TRBD2 matching over 12 bases. Here the CDR3 reads CASSYRTSGTFTGELFF. DNA for the CDR3: TGTGCCAGCAGCTATAGGACTAGCGGGACCTTCACCGGGGAGCTGTTTTTT. The variable domain in full, completed from reference TRBV5-6 and TRBJ2-2, reads DAGVTQSPTHLIKTRGQQVTLRCSPKSGHDTVSWYQQALGQGPQFIFQYYEEEERQRGNFPDRFSGHQFPNYSSELNVNALLLGDSALYLCASSYRTSGTFTGELFFGEGSRLTVL.